Here is one TCR beta chain with its context. This record belongs to a study of T cell responses to AZD1222 COVID-19 vaccine. This CDR3 region has 13 residues. CDR1 is MNHEY, CDR2 SVGAGI, per germline. V was cut by 7 bases and J by 7 bases, with 14 bases left in between. Profiled with immunoSEQ multiplex PCR; TCRdb holds only in-frame clones, not every one. Here the sample spans 130,000 to 150,000 clones, 92% being singletons. The material sequenced was peripheral blood, taken on day 0 of AZD1222 vaccination. The chain recombines TRBV6-5 with TRBJ2-1; D is ambiguous. The sequence was obtained from an adult in good health. The CDR3 DNA is TGTGCCAGCACCATCACTCGGGTAAATGAGCAGTTCTTC. Amino acids: CASTITRVNEQFF.